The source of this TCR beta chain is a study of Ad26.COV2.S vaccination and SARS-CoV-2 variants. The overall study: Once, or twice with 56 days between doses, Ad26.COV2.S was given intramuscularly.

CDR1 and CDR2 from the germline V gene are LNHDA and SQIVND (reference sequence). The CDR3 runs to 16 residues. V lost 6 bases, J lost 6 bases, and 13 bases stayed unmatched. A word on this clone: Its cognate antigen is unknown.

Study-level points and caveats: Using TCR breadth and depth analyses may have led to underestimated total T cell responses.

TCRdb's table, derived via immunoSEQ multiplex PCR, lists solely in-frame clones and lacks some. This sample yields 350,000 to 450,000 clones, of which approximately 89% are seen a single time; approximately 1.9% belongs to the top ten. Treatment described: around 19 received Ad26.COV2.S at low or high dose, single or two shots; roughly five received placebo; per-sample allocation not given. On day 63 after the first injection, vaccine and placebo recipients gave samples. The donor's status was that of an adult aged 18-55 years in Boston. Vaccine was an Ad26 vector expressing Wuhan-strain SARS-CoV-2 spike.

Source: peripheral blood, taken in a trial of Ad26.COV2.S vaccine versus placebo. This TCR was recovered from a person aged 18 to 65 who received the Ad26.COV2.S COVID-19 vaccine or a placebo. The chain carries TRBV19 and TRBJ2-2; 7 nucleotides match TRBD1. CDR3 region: CASSLRQGSIAGELFF. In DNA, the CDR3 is TGTGCCAGTAGCCTCAGACAGGGTTCTATCGCCGGGGAGCTGTTTTTT.